This entry lists 27 T cell receptor beta chains sequenced from one sample in a study of beta chain bispecific antibodies for T cell cancers. General study points: Most targeted TRBV signal came from the leukemia cell line cells, not normal T cells. Anti-TRBV12 exposure, compared with anti-CD19, reduced the TRBV12-3 proportion of TRBV signal by 98.9%.

Expansion lasted 2 to 4 days, with either anti-CD3 antibody OKT3 or CD3/CD28 beads. The antigens these receptors bind are not known. Each CDR3 protein gets one entry after TCRdb re-called the 5' RACE reads with MiXCR. The sample yields tens of thousands of distinct CDR3 sequences, approximately 2% seen once. This specimen consisted of healthy donor T cells cultured with leukemia cells, obtained from a culture containing a bispecific antibody targeting TCR Vbeta12. Receptor source: a human donor in good health. Some clones in this sample may be carry-over from other donors' samples.

This clonotype showed up many times. The chain is built from TRBV7-6 and TRBJ2-1, with TRBD2 as a possible D gene (6 bases). From germline, CDR1 is SGHVS and CDR2 FNYEAQ. CDR3 size: 14 residues. With 0 bases removed from V and 6 bases from J, the gap between germline ends came to 9 bases. The CDR3 nucleotides read TGTGCCAGCAGCTTAGCCCGGGACTTCAATGAGCAGTTCTTC. It translates to CASSLARDFNEQFF.

This clonotype was observed at least ten times. J is TRBJ1-1 and V is TRBV7-3; D remains ambiguous. Trimming cost V 1 base and J 8 bases, with 11 bases left between them. The V gene's germline CDR1 is SGHTA and CDR2 FQGTGA. The CDR3 has 13 residues. Here the CDR3 DNA reads TGTGCCAGCAGCTTAATCAACTCCGGCGAAGCTTTCTTT. Translated: CASSLINSGEAFF.

V usage is TRBV5-6 and J usage is TRBJ2-3, with TRBD2 matching 9 bases. The V gene's germline CDR1 is SGHDT and CDR2 YYEEEE. The CDR3 consists of 16 residues. J was trimmed by 6 bases and V by 0 bases; bases with no gene match: 8. The DNA of the CDR3 is TGTGCCAGCAGCTTGGGCGGCGGGGGGGGCCGGGATACGCAGTATTTT. It translates to CASSLGGGGGRDTQYF.

This clonotype was observed at least ten times. The J gene is TRBJ2-1, the V gene TRBV5-1; D might be TRBD1 or TRBD2, each matching 6 bases. The CDR3 covers 15 residues. The ends were cut back, 2 bases at V and 1 base at J, with 10 bases in the middle. Germline-derived CDR1 and CDR2 are SGHRS and YFSETQ. Here the CDR3 DNA reads TGCGCCAGCAGCTTAACGGGGGCATCCTACAATGAGCAGTTCTTC. Translating gives CASSLTGASYNEQFF.

Within the sample, this clonotype is medium-sized. The chain employs TRBV6-1 and TRBJ2-1; the match to TRBD2 covers 9 bases. Germline V CDR1 and CDR2: MNHNS, SASEGT. V lost 6 bases, J lost 8 bases, and 5 bases stayed unmatched. The CDR3 is 13 residues long. CDR3 region: CASRGERGDEQFF. The DNA for the CDR3 is TGTGCCAGCAGGGGAGAGCGGGGGGATGAGCAGTTCTTC.

This clonotype is medium-sized within its sample. The chain carries TRBV5-1 and TRBJ1-1; D is uncertain. Germline-derived CDR1 and CDR2 are SGHRS and YFSETQ. V dropped 2 bases and J dropped 2 bases, with 16 bases sitting between them. The CDR3 runs to 16 residues. CDR3 sequence reads: CASSFRFFGENTEAFF. The CDR3 bases are TGCGCCAGCAGCTTCCGGTTCTTCGGGGAAAACACTGAAGCTTTCTTT.

This clonotype was picked up many times. The junction differs from germline at one of its ends, possibly a read error. The genes are TRBV7-3 and TRBJ2-5; 9 bases line up with TRBD2. This CDR3 region has 13 residues. In germline, CDR1 is SGHTA, CDR2 FQGTGA. CDR3 protein: CASSPSGPSGAHF. The DNA for the CDR3 is TGTGCCAGCAGCCCCTCTGGCCCTAGCGGGGCACACTTC.

The sample holds many counts of this clonotype. The J gene is TRBJ1-6, the V gene TRBV5-6; D possibly corresponds to TRBD1 (5 bases). V was trimmed by 0 bases and J by 13 bases, leaving 17 bases between them. Germline loops: CDR1 SGHDT, CDR2 YYEEEE. The CDR3 is 15 residues long. The CDR3 loop reads CASSLVRDGRDPLHF. For the CDR3, the DNA is TGTGCCAGCAGCTTGGTCCGGGACGGCAGAGATCCCCTCCACTTT.

This clonotype was seen once. A much bigger clone sits one base away, suggesting this may be a read error. The rearrangement links TRBV20-1 to TRBJ2-7, with D possibly being TRBD1 (6 bases). Per the germline V gene, CDR1 is DFQATT and CDR2 is SNEGSKA (reference sequence). The CDR3 is made up of 14 amino acids. The CDR3 bases are TGCGGTGCTAGAGAGACACAGGGATTCTACGAGCAGTACTTC. Its protein is CGARETQGFYEQYF.

This clonotype was detected ten times or more. The chain joins TRBV5-4 to TRBJ2-5, with TRBD2 identical over 10 bases. Germline V lookup: CDR1 SGHNT, CDR2 YYREEE (reference sequence). The CDR3 has 14 amino acids. The V segment lost 6 bases and the J segment 5 bases; nucleotides outside the gene matches: 7. The CDR3 loop reads CASKQRGGKETQYF. As DNA, the CDR3 is TGTGCCAGCAAACAGCGGGGGGGCAAGGAGACCCAGTACTTC.

This clonotype was observed many times. The genes are TRBV18 and TRBJ1-1, with D tentatively TRBD1 (6 bases). Germline V gene data show CDR1 as KGHSH and CDR2 as LQKENI. Between the trimmed V and J ends, which lost 6 bases and 4 bases, there was a span of 15 bases. The CDR3 is made up of 14 amino acids. The CDR3 spells CASSRDTGPTEAFF. The CDR3 DNA follows: TGTGCCAGCTCCCGAGATACAGGGCCCACTGAAGCTTTCTTT.

In this sample, this clonotype turned up many times. This chain connects TRBV5-1 to TRBJ2-3; 11 nucleotides align to TRBD2. Germline CDR1 and CDR2: SGHRS and YFSETQ. The length of the CDR3 is 16 residues. V shed 0 bases and J 5 bases; nucleotides not matched to a gene: 5. The DNA for the CDR3 is TGCGCCAGCAGCTTGGAGGCTAGCGGGGGGAGAGATACGCAGTATTTT. Its translation: CASSLEASGGRDTQYF.

The sample holds many counts of this clonotype. The chain has TRBV7-9 and TRBJ1-6, with D tentatively TRBD1 (5 bases). V was pared by 7 bases and J by 6 bases, with 10 bases between. Per germline, CDR1 SEHNR and CDR2 FQNEAQ (reference sequence). This CDR3 comprises 13 residues. The CDR3 reads CASIDSTNSPLHF. Written as DNA, the CDR3 is TGTGCCAGCATAGACAGTACTAATTCACCCCTCCACTTT.

There are a few counts of this clonotype. This chain uses TRBV5-1 with TRBJ2-3; 9 bases are a match to TRBD2. CDR1 and CDR2 (germline): SGHRS, YFSETQ. J lost 10 bases, V lost 0 bases, and 12 bases had no gene match. This CDR3 is 16 amino acids long. Written as DNA, the CDR3 is TGCGCCAGCAGCTTGGTTGGTAGCGGGGGCGGTCAATCGCAGTATTTT. It specifies CASSLVGSGGGQSQYF.

This clonotype was detected many times. This chain uses TRBV2 with TRBJ2-7; no definite D call. V was trimmed by 3 bases and J by 5 bases, leaving 11 bases between them. The CDR3 spans 13 residues. Germline V gene data show CDR1 as SNHLY and CDR2 as FYNNEI. The CDR3 spells CASSDVSLNEQYF. CDR3 coding DNA: TGTGCCAGCAGTGACGTTAGTTTGAACGAGCAGTACTTC.

This clonotype has ten or more counts. The chain joins TRBV6-6 to TRBJ2-5; D not resolved. The germline V gene has CDR1 MNHNY and CDR2 SVGAGI (reference sequence). There are 12 residues in the CDR3. Between the trimmed V and J ends, which lost 5 bases and 5 bases, there was a span of 9 bases. CDR3 region: CASSRADETQYF. The CDR3 nucleotides read TGTGCCAGCAGTCGTGCCGATGAGACCCAGTACTTC.

This clonotype has ten or more counts. The chain joins TRBV16 to TRBJ1-5; D is unclear. V lost 4 bases, J lost 0 bases, and 4 bases lay in between. There are 13 residues in the CDR3. CDR1 KGHSY and CDR2 FQNENV come from the germline V gene. The CDR3 sequence: CASSLYSNQPQHF. The CDR3 DNA follows: TGTGCCAGCAGCCTCTATAGCAATCAGCCCCAGCATTTT.

The table lists this clonotype with many counts. The rearrangement joins TRBV2 to TRBJ2-3, with D maybe TRBD2 (8 bases). CDR1 is SNHLY, CDR2 FYNNEI, per germline. Trimming stripped 6 bases from V and 6 bases from J, with 19 bases between. The CDR3 totals 15 residues. CDR3 sequence: CASSVGRGRFDTQYF. The CDR3 coding sequence is TGTGCCAGCAGCGTCGGGAGGGGGCGCTTTGATACGCAGTATTTT.

There are many counts of this clonotype. This chain links TRBV27 with TRBJ2-1; possibly TRBD1 for D (6 bases). Deletions cut 5 bases from V and 5 bases from J, with 10 bases between. From germline, CDR1 is MNHEY and CDR2 SMNVEV (reference sequence). This CDR3 contains 13 residues. This CDR3 is CASSVQGNNEQFF. The CDR3 DNA reads TGTGCCAGCAGTGTACAGGGAAACAATGAGCAGTTCTTC.

This clonotype ranks as medium-sized. The V call is TRBV27, the J call TRBJ1-2; D perhaps matches TRBD1 (5 bases). The CDR3 consists of 13 residues. Germline CDR1 is MNHEY and CDR2 is SMNVEV (reference sequence). Between the trimmed V and J ends, which lost 1 base and 7 bases, there was a span of 10 bases. CDR3 nucleotide sequence: TGTGCCAGCAGTTTATTGGGGGATGGTGGCTACACCTTC. Its protein is CASSLLGDGGYTF.

This clonotype was seen at least ten times. The V gene is TRBV20-1, the J gene TRBJ1-5; 10 positions match TRBD1. With V trimmed by 3 bases and J by 3 bases, 5 bases remained unmatched. Per germline, CDR1 DFQATT and CDR2 SNEGSKA (reference sequence). The CDR3 sequence is 15 residues long. CDR3 residues: CSARGTGANNQPQHF. CDR3 bases: TGCAGTGCTAGGGGGACAGGGGCTAACAATCAGCCCCAGCATTTT.

This clonotype has a handful of counts. The V call is TRBV7-6, the J call TRBJ2-1, with a tentative D call TRBD1 (6 bases). The V gene lost 1 base and the J gene lost 10 bases, with 20 bases spanning the gap. The V gene's germline CDR1 is SGHVS and CDR2 FNYEAQ. The CDR3 loop spans 16 amino acids. The CDR3 DNA sequence: TGTGCCAGCAGCTTAGGGGATTCAGGGTGGACAGCGGAGCAGTTCTTC. It is translated as CASSLGDSGWTAEQFF.

This clonotype was detected only a few times. V usage is TRBV2 and J usage is TRBJ1-2; 7 bases are a match to TRBD1. This CDR3 region has 16 residues. The trim removed 5 bases at V and 4 bases at J, leaving 13 bases unmatched. Per germline, CDR1 SNHLY and CDR2 FYNNEI. CDR3 DNA: TGTGCCAGCAGTTACCCTACCGGGACAGAAAGCTATGGCTACACCTTC. This encodes CASSYPTGTESYGYTF.

At least ten counts were recorded for this clonotype. The rearrangement joins TRBV16 to TRBJ1-6; weak D call: TRBD1 (5 bases). Germline-derived CDR1 and CDR2 are KGHSY and FQNENV. The CDR3 has 17 amino acids. The V gene lost 1 base and the J gene lost 6 bases, with 16 bases spanning the gap. The CDR3 sequence: CASSQWGEEVLNSPLHF. For the CDR3, the DNA is TGTGCCAGCAGCCAATGGGGGGAAGAAGTACTTAATTCACCCCTCCACTTT.

This clonotype was picked up many times. The chain recombines TRBV25-1 with TRBJ1-4, with D tentatively TRBD1 (5 bases). CDR3 length: 15 amino acids. V was pared by 1 base and J by 6 bases, with 12 bases between. CDR1 is MGHDK, CDR2 SYGVNS, per germline. The CDR3 sequence: CASSESLGVYEKLFF. CDR3 DNA: TGTGCCAGCAGTGAATCCCTGGGGGTTTATGAAAAACTGTTTTTT.

There are many counts of this clonotype. The V call is TRBV30, the J call TRBJ2-5; D uncertain. The CDR3 is made up of 13 amino acids. From germline, CDR1 is GTSNPN and CDR2 SVGIG (reference sequence). V was shortened by 0 bases and J by 0 bases, with 5 bases between the two germline ends. The CDR3 region is CAWSVGNQETQYF. CDR3 DNA: TGTGCCTGGAGTGTCGGAAACCAAGAGACCCAGTACTTC.

This clonotype was seen repeatedly, ten times or more. This chain links TRBV3-1 with TRBJ2-7; 9 bases agree with TRBD1. Germline loops: CDR1 LGHDT, CDR2 YNNKEL (reference sequence). The CDR3 loop spans 15 amino acids. Trimming removed 6 bases from V and 2 bases from J; junction bases left unmatched: 8. The CDR3 is CASSPIQGAAYEQYF. In nucleotides, the CDR3 is TGTGCCAGCAGTCCTATACAGGGGGCTGCCTACGAGCAGTACTTC.